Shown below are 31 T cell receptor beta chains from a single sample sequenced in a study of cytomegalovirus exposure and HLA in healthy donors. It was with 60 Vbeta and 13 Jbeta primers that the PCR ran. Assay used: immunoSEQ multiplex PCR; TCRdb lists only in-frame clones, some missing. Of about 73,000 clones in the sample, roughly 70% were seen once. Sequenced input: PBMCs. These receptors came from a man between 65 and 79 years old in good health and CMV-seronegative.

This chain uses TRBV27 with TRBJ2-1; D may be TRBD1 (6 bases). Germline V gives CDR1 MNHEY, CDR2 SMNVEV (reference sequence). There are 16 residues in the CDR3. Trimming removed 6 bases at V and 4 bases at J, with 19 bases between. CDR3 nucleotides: TGTGCCAGCAGCCTCGCCGGGGACACAGGTTACAATGAGCAGTTCTTC. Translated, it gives CASSLAGDTGYNEQFF.

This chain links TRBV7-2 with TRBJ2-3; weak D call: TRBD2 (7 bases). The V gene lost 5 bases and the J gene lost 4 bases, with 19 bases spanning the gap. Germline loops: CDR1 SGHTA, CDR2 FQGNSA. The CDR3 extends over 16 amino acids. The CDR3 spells CASSRSSGGSPDTQYF. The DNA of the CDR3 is TGTGCCAGCAGCCGCTCTTCGGGGGGCTCCCCAGATACGCAGTATTTT.

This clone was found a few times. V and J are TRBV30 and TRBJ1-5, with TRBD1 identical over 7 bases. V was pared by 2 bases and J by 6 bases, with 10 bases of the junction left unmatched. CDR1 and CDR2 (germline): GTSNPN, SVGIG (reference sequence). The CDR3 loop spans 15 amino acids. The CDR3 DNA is TGTGCCTGGAGTCCGCCGGGACAGAGGATTCAGCCCCAGCATTTT. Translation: CAWSPPGQRIQPQHF.

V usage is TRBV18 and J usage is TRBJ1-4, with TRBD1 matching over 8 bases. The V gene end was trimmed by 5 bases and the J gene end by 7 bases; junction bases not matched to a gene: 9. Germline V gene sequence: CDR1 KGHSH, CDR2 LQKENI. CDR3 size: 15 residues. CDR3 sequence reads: CASSSGQGVGEKLFF. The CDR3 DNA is TGTGCCAGCTCATCCGGACAGGGTGTTGGTGAAAAACTGTTTTTT.

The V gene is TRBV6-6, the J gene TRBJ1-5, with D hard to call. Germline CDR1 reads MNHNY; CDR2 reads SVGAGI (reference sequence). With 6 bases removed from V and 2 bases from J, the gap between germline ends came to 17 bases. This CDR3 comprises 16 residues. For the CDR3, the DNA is TGTGCCAGCAGAAACACGGCCGGAGGTGGCAATCAGCCCCAGCATTTT. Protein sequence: CASRNTAGGGNQPQHF.

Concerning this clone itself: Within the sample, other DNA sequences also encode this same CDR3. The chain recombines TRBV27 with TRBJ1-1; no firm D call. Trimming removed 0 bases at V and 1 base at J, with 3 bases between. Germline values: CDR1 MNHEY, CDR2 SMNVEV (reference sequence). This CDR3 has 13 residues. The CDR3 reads CASSLSRNTEAFF. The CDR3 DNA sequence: TGTGCCAGCAGTTTATCGAGGAACACTGAAGCTTTCTTT.

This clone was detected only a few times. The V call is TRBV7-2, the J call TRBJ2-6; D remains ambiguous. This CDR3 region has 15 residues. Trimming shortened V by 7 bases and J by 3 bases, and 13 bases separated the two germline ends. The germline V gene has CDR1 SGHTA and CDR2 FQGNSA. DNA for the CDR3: TGTGCCAGCACCCAAAAGTCCGGTGGGGCCAACGTCCTGACTTTC. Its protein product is CASTQKSGGANVLTF.

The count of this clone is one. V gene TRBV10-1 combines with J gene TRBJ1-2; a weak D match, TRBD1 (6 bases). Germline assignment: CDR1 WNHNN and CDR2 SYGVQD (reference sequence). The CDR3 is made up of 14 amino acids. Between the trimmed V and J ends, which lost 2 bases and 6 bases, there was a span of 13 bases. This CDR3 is CASSETGRPHGYTF. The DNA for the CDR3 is TGCGCCAGCAGTGAGACAGGGCGGCCACATGGCTACACCTTC.

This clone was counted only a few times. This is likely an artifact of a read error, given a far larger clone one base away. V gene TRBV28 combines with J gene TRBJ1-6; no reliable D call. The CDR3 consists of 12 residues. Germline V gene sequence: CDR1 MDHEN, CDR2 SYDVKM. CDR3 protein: CASSRHFSPLQF. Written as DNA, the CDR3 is TGTGCCAGCAGTCGACACTTTTCACCCCTCCAATTT.

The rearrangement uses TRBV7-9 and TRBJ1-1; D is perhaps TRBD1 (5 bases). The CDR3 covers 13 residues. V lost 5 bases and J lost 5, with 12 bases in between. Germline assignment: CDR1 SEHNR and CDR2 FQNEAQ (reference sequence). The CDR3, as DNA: TGTGCCAGCAGCCGCGGGGGGGTTACTGAAGCTTTCTTT. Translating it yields CASSRGGVTEAFF.

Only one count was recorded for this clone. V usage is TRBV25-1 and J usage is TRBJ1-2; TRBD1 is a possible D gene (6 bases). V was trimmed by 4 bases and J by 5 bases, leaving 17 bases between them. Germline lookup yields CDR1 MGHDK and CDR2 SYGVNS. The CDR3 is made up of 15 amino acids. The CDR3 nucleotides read TGTGCCAGCAGTGCGGGGGGGCTGATTGGATATGGCTACACCTTC. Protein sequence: CASSAGGLIGYGYTF.

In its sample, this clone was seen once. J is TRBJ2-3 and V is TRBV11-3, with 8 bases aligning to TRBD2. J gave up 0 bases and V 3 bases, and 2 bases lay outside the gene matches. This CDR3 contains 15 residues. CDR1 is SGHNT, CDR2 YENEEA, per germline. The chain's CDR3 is CASSFGGASTDTQYF. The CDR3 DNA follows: TGTGCCAGCAGCTTCGGGGGGGCCAGCACAGATACGCAGTATTTT.

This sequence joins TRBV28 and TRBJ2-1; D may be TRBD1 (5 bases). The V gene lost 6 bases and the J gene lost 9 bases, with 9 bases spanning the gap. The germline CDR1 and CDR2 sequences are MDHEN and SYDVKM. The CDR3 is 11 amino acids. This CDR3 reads CASRGRAEQFF. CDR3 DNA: TGTGCCAGCAGGGGGCGCGCTGAGCAGTTCTTC. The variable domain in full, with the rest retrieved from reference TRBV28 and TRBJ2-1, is DVKVTQSSRYLVKRTGEKVFLECVQDMDHENMFWYRQDPGLGLRLIYFSYDVKMKEKGDIPEGYSVSREKKERFSLILESASTNQTSMYLCASRGRAEQFFGPGTRLTVL.

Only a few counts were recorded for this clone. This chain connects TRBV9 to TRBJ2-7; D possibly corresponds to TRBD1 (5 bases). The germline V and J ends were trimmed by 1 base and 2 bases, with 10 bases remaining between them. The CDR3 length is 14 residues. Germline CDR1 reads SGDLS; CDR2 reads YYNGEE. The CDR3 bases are TGTGCCAGCAGCGTAACTCCAGGGACCTACGAGCAGTACTTC. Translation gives CASSVTPGTYEQYF.

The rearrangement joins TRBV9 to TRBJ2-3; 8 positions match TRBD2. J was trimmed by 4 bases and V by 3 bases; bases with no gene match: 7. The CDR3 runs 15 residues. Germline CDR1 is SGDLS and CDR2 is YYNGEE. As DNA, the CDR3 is TGTGCCAGCAGCGCTCTAGCGGGTGACGCAGATACGCAGTATTTT. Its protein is CASSALAGDADTQYF.

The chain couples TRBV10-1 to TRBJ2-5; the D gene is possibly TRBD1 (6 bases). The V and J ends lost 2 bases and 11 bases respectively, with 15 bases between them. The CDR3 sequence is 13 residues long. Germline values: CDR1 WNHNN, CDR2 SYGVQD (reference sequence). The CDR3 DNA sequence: TGCGCCAGCAGTGAGAATCCACCAGGGGAGCAGTACTTC. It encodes CASSENPPGEQYF.

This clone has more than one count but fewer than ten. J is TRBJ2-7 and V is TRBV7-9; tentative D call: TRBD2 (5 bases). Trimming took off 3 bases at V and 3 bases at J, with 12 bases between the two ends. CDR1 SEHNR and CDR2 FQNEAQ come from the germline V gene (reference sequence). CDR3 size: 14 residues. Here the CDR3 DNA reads TGTGCCAGCAGCTTTACGGGAAAGGTCTACGAGCAGTACTTC. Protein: CASSFTGKVYEQYF. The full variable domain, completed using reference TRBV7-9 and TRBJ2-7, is DTGVSQNPRHKITKRGQNVTFRCDPISEHNRLYWYRQTLGQGPEFLTYFQNEAQLEKSRLLSDRFSAERPKGSFSTLEIQRTEQGDSAMYLCASSFTGKVYEQYFGPGTRLTVT.

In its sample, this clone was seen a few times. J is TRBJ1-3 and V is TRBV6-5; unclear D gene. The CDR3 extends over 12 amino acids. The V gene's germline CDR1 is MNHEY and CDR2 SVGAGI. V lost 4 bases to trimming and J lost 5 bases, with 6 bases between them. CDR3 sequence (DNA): TGTGCCAGCAGTTCCACTAGAAACACCATATATTTT. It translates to CASSSTRNTIYF.

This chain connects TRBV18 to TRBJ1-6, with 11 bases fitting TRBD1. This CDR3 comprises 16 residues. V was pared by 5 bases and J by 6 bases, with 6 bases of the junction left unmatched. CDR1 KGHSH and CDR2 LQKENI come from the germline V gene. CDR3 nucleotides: TGTGCCAGCTCATCAGGACAGGGGGCCCTTAATTCACCCCTCCACTTT. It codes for CASSSGQGALNSPLHF.

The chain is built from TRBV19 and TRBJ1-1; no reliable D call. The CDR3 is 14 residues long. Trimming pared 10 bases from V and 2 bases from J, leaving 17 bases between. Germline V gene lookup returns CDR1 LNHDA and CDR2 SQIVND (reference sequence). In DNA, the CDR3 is TGTGCCACCAATTGGGGAGGACGCAACACTGAAGCTTTCTTT. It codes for CATNWGGRNTEAFF.

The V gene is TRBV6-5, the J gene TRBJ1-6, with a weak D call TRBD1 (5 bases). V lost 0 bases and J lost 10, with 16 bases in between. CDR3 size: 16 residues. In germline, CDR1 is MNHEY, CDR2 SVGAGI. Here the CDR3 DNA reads TGTGCCAGCAGTTACTCCAGGGTATCGATTGGGTCACCCCTCCACTTT. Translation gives CASSYSRVSIGSPLHF.

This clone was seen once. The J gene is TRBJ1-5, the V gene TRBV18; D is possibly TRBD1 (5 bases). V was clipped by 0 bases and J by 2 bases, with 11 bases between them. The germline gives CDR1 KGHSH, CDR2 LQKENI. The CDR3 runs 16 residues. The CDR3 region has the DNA TGTGCCAGCTCACCACCAGGGGCTAGGGGCAATCAGCCCCAGCATTTT. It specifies CASSPPGARGNQPQHF.

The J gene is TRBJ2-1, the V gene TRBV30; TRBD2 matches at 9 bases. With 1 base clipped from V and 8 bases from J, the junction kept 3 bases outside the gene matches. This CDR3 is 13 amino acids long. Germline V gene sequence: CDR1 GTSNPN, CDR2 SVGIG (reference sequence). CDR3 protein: CAWSGSSGDEQFF. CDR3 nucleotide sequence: TGTGCCTGGAGTGGGTCTAGCGGGGATGAGCAGTTCTTC.

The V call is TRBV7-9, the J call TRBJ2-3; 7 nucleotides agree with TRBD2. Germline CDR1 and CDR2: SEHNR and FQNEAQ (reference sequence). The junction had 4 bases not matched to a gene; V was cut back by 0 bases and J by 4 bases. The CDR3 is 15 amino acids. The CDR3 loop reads CASSLAAGEADTQYF. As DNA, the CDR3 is TGTGCCAGCAGCTTAGCGGCGGGAGAGGCAGATACGCAGTATTTT.

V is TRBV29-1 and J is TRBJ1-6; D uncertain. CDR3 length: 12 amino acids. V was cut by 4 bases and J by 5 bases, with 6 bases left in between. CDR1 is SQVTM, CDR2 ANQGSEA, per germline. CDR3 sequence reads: CSVGQDNSPLHF. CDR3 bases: TGCAGCGTTGGGCAGGATAATTCACCCCTCCACTTT.

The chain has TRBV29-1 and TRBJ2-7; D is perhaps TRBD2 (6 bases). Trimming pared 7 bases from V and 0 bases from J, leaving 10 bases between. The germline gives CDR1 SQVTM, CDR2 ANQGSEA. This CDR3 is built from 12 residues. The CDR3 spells CSALGSSYEQYF. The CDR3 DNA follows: TGCAGCGCGCTCGGGAGCTCCTACGAGCAGTACTTC.

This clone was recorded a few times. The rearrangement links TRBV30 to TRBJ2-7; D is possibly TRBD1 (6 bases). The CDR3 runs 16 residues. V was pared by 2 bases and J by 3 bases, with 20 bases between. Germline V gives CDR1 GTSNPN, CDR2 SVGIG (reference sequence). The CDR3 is CAWSHFDRNWNYEQYF. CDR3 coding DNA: TGTGCCTGGAGTCACTTCGACAGGAATTGGAACTACGAGCAGTACTTC. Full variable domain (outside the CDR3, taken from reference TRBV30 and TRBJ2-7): SQTIHQWPATLVQPVGSPLSLECTVEGTSNPNLYWYRQAAGRGLQLLFYSVGIGQISSEVPQNLSASRPQDRQFILSSKKLLLSDSGFYLCAWSHFDRNWNYEQYFGPGTRLTVT.

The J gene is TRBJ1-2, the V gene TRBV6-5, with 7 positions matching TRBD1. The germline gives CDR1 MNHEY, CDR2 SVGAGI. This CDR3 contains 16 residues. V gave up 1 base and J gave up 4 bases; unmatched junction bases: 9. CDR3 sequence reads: CASSYYGTADIYGYTF. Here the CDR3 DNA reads TGTGCCAGCAGTTACTACGGGACAGCGGACATCTATGGCTACACCTTC.

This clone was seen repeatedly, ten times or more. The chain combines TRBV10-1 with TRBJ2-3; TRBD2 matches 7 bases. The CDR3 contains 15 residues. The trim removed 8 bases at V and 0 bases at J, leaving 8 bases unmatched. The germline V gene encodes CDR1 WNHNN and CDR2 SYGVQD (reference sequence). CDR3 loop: CASGRTSPSTDTQYF. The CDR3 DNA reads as TGCGCCAGCGGGAGGACTAGTCCTAGCACAGATACGCAGTATTTT.

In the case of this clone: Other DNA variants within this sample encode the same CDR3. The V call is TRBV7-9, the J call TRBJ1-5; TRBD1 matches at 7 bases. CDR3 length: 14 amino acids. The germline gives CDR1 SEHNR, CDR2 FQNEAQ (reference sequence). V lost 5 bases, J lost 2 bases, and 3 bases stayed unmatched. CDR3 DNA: TGTGCCAGCAGCCCTCAGGGGGGCAATCAGCCCCAGCATTTT. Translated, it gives CASSPQGGNQPQHF.

CDR3 sequence (DNA): TGTGCCAGTAGTCCTCAAACGGGTTTTAATGAGCAGTTCTTC. Its translation is CASSPQTGFNEQFF. The gene calls are TRBV19 and TRBJ2-1; no firm D call. The CDR3 length is 14 residues. Germline loops: CDR1 LNHDA, CDR2 SQIVND (reference sequence). Trimming removed 5 bases from V and 7 bases from J, with 15 bases in between.